This T cell receptor (beta chain) was retrieved from a study of blood T cell repertoires in COVID-19 (dated by TCRdb to about 2020). At the level of the whole study: Collaborator samples came from the United States, Italy and Spain and covered acute and convalescent phases of COVID-19. The material from the prospective study consisted of cDNA or gDNA derived from T cells, B-cell-depleted T cells, or PBMCs. Deeply sampled blood TCRbeta repertoires from subjects exposed to, actively infected with, or recovered from COVID-19 were included in the dataset. The repertoires were released in a freely available public database meant as a resource for research on the immune response to SARS-CoV-2. The samples were drawn from the first 160 participants of the ongoing ImmuneRACE study and from some 1,300 subjects provided by 6 global collaborators. A de-identified subject ID, COVID-19 status, age in years and sex were almost always included in the sample metadata. Where HLA class I and class II types were available, the types were taken from metadata supplied by the sample provider, not from assay-based typing.

Each collaborating institution followed its own protocols to collect whole blood in K2EDTA tubes. For TCRbeta analysis, collaborators shipped samples as frozen whole blood, isolated PBMCs, or DNA extracted from either of those sample types. Overall results and qualifications from the work: How much clinical and demographic metadata was included differed by source and by participant, and the metadata was provided uncurated.

V drops 1 base and J drops 7 bases, leaving 7 bases in between. In the germline V gene, CDR1 corresponds to SGHAT and CDR2 to FQNNGV. CDR3 length: 13 amino acids, cysteine to phenylalanine. Only the CDR3 region is kept as DNA, spanning 39 bases read in frame from base 1. Remarks on this clone: Its antigen remains undetermined. No clone much larger than this one lies a single base away; base qualities are absent.

The immunoSEQ Assay, a bias-controlled multiplex PCR, was used to amplify TCRbeta CDR3 regions from genomic DNA. As for the original processing: The number of nucleated cells in each sample was estimated by amplification of reference gene primers within the assay. To quantify the absolute abundance of each unique TCRbeta CDR3 rearrangement, sequence reads were collapsed and filtered. For each sample, productive Simpson clonality was calculated by taking the square root of Simpson's diversity index across productive rearrangements. Held by TCRdb, this immuneACCESS table contains in-frame sequences only and omits some clones. Under half of the omission traces to an unresolved V gene where checked; the cause of the rest is unknown. That table is the source of V, J and clone size, and D and trimming were worked out from the DNA. For this sample there are about 160,000 clones; about 88% appear just once. In total, the top ten clones hold approximately 0.99% of the sample.

Sequenced input: peripheral blood. Recombination connected TRBV11-2 to TRBJ2-2, with the D gene not clear enough to name. This clonotype originated in a man aged 40-49 years with acute or convalescent COVID-19. Read as DNA, the sequence is TGTGCCAGCAGCTTAGCCAACGGCGGGGAGCTGTTTTTT. Translated, this gives CASSLANGGELFF.